This T cell receptor beta chain was sequenced during a study of spatial heterogeneity in lung cancer. The study, taken as a whole, reports: For expanded intratumoral alpha and beta TCRs, counts tracked tumor mutation counts.

Time point indicated: sample taken at primary tumor resection. Trimming shortened V by 6 bases and J by 6 bases, and 17 bases separated the two germline ends. The CDR3 sequence is 15 residues long. CDR1 and CDR2 from the germline V gene are SNHLY and FYNNEI. By proportion, this clonotype is medium-sized. Antigen: not known. Each CDR3 protein gets one entry after TCRdb re-called the 5' RACE reads with MiXCR. Seen here are 8,000 to 10,000 distinct CDR3 sequences, approximately 7.9% observed once, and the top ten hold roughly 13%. The TCR comes from a female donor with early-stage non-small cell lung cancer. The source material was lung tumor tissue, sampled at surgery. J is TRBJ1-4 and V is TRBV2; possible D gene TRBD1, 6 bases. CDR3 sequence (DNA): TGTGCCAGCAGGACGGTAGGGGGTTATGATGAAAAACTGTTTTTT. This sequence encodes CASRTVGGYDEKLFF.